This T cell receptor (beta chain) is from a study of T cell responses to AZD1222 COVID-19 vaccine. Findings and caveats of the study: Two AZD1222 doses significantly raised spike-specific TCR breadth and depth over controls. At study baseline, merely roughly 6 AZD1222 recipients were seropositive.

Second-dose timings of about 4 or about 12 weeks were pooled. Assay: immunoSEQ multiplex PCR; the TCRdb copy retains only in-frame clones and omits some. The sample gives 120,000 or so clones, about 88% of which show up once; approximately 2.9% is in the top ten. Concerning this clone: Its matching antigen is unknown.

V was cut by 0 bases and J by 0 bases, with 11 bases left in between. The CDR3 consists of 16 residues. From germline, CDR1 is SGHDT and CDR2 YYEEEE. The input for sequencing was peripheral blood, taken 28 days after the second AZD1222 dose. The TCR was taken from an adult who received the AZD1222 COVID-19 vaccine. This rearrangement joins TRBV5-6 to TRBJ2-3; D is undetermined. CDR3 nucleotide sequence: TGTGCCAGCAGCTTGGGATCCGCGACTAGCACAGATACGCAGTATTTT. Its translation is CASSLGSATSTDTQYF.